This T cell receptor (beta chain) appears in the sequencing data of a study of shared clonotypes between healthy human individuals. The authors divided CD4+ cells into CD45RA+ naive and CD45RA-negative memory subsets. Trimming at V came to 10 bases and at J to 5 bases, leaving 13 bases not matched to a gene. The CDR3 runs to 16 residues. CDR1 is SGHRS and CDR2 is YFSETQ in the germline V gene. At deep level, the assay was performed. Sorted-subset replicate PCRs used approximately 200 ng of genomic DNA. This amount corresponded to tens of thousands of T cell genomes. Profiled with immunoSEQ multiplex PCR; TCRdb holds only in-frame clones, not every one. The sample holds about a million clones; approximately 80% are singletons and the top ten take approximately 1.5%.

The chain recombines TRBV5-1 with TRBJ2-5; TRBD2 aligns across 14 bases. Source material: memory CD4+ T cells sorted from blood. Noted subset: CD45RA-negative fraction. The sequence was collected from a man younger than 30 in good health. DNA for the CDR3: TGCGCCTCGAAGCCGGGACTAGCGGGGGAATGGGAGACCCAGTACTTC. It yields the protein CASKPGLAGEWETQYF.